This TCR beta chain was recorded in a study of human T cells and chemical hapten exposure. Study outcomes and limitations: TCRs above 1 in 1000 frequency stayed constant with DPC sensitization.

TCRdb used MiXCR to reprocess the RACE reads, holding one entry per CDR3 protein. This repertoire shows about 110,000 distinct CDR3 sequences, under 35% found once; its top ten account for roughly 2.6%. This CDR3 has 16 residues. The germline V and J ends were trimmed by 2 bases and 2 bases, with 14 bases remaining between them. CDR1 is MNHEY and CDR2 is SVGEGT in the germline V gene. This clonotype appeared a few times. Its matching antigen is unknown. Time point noted: patch test 3, about 24 weeks after DPC sensitization. Sample treatment: therapeutic diphenylcyclopropenone sensitization with weekly scalp DPC. Non-pregnant alopecia patients aged 18 to 70, suitable for DPC therapy.

J is TRBJ2-3 and V is TRBV6-2 or TRBV6-3; D is unclear. This specimen consisted of whole blood, obtained in connection with sensitization to the hapten diphenylcyclopropenone (DPC). The TCR sequence derives from a man aged 35-49 years with alopecia areata. Some clones in this sample may be carry-over from other donors' samples. The CDR3 DNA reads TGTGCCAGCAGTTACGACCTAACAAGCGTCACAGATACGCAGTATTTT. Amino acid sequence: CASSYDLTSVTDTQYF.